This entry lists 22 T cell receptor beta chains sequenced from one sample in a study of regulatory dendritic cells for organ transplantation. CFSE-labeled sorted T cells met regulatory or mature dendritic cells for around five days. These receptors have no identified antigens. Assay: immunoSEQ multiplex PCR; the TCRdb copy retains only in-frame clones and omits some. In the table there are around 19,000 clones, approximately 85% of which are singletons. Source material: naive CD4+ T cells from blood cultured with regulatory dendritic cells. Stated subset: CD45RA+ naive T cells. These receptors all stem from a human donor in good health.

V gene TRBV5-6 combines with J gene TRBJ1-3; no firm D call. Trimming stripped 2 bases from V and 2 bases from J, with 5 bases between. Germline CDR1 SGHDT, CDR2 YYEEEE. The CDR3 is made up of 13 amino acids. The CDR3 DNA reads TGTGCCAGCAGCTTCTCGGCTGGAAACACCATATATTTT. Protein product: CASSFSAGNTIYF.

The V gene is TRBV28, the J gene TRBJ2-7, with TRBD2 as a possible D gene (5 bases). Per germline, CDR1 MDHEN and CDR2 SYDVKM. Trimming removed 5 bases from V and 2 bases from J, with 16 bases in between. The CDR3 consists of 15 residues. CDR3 in amino acids: CASSRVEKRTYEQYF. Written as DNA, the CDR3 is TGTGCCAGCAGTCGTGTAGAGAAGCGGACCTACGAGCAGTACTTC.

V usage is TRBV29-1 and J usage is TRBJ2-1, with 11 bases that match TRBD2. In germline, CDR1 is SQVTM, CDR2 ANQGSEA. CDR3 size: 14 residues. With 6 bases clipped from V and 4 bases from J, the junction kept 5 bases outside the gene matches. CDR3 in amino acids: CSVKTSGTYNEQFF. CDR3 nucleotide sequence: TGCAGCGTCAAGACTAGCGGGACGTACAATGAGCAGTTCTTC.

The rearrangement uses TRBV4-3 and TRBJ1-1; maybe TRBD1 (5 bases). Trimming shortened V by 3 bases and J by 1 base, and 15 bases separated the two germline ends. The CDR3 runs to 16 residues. CDR1 is LGHNA, CDR2 YSLEER, per germline. The CDR3 DNA reads TGCGCCAGCAGCCACATAAGGGCGGGGGAGAACACTGAAGCTTTCTTT. Translated, it gives CASSHIRAGENTEAFF.

Details on this clone: The identical CDR3 is also encoded by other nucleotide sequences in the sample. The chain has TRBV2 and TRBJ2-1, with 10 bases that match TRBD2. Trimming at V came to 8 bases and at J to 13 bases, leaving 14 bases not matched to a gene. The CDR3 is 14 residues long. Germline-derived CDR1 and CDR2 are SNHLY and FYNNEI. The CDR3 nucleotides read TGTGCCAGCTATCCGGGACTAGCGCTACCCTTCCAGTTCTTC. Translating gives CASYPGLALPFQFF.

The DNA for the CDR3 is TGTGCCAGCTCACCAAGGTCTACTCTCCCCGGGGTTTCGGGGGAGCAGTACTTC. Its translation is CASSPRSTLPGVSGEQYF. This chain uses TRBV18 with TRBJ2-7; a possible D gene is TRBD2 (5 bases). The CDR3 has 18 amino acids. Trimming pared 2 bases from V and 7 bases from J, leaving 27 bases between. Germline values: CDR1 KGHSH, CDR2 LQKENI.

CDR3 sequence: CAWSARGGAFF. The CDR3 coding sequence is TGTGCCTGGAGTGCCAGGGGGGGAGCTTTCTTT. The V gene is TRBV30, the J gene TRBJ1-1; 7 bases map to TRBD1. The CDR3 is 11 residues long. Germline values: CDR1 GTSNPN, CDR2 SVGIG (reference sequence). V lost 1 base, J lost 10 bases, and 3 bases stayed unmatched.

The chain combines TRBV7-9 with TRBJ2-7, with TRBD1 matching over 7 bases. Losses at the gene ends were 1 base for V and 6 bases for J; bases not matched to a gene: 6. This CDR3 spans 14 amino acids. Germline CDR1 reads SEHNR; CDR2 reads FQNEAQ (reference sequence). The DNA of the CDR3 is TGTGCCAGCAGCTTAGGCTACCCAGGGGGCGAGCAGTACTTC. This translates into CASSLGYPGGEQYF.

This clone was recorded once. V and J are TRBV27 and TRBJ1-3, with 7 bases matching TRBD1. Trimming took 4 bases from V and 0 from J; bases not matched to a gene: 3. Germline V gene sequence: CDR1 MNHEY, CDR2 SMNVEV (reference sequence). This CDR3 region has 15 residues. The CDR3 protein is CASSWTGSSGNTIYF. CDR3 sequence (DNA): TGTGCCAGCAGTTGGACAGGAAGCTCTGGAAACACCATATATTTT.

The V and J genes are TRBV6-1 and TRBJ1-5; the match to TRBD1 covers 9 bases. The CDR3 has 15 amino acids. V lost 6 bases to trimming and J lost 6 bases; unmatched junction nucleotides: 9. The germline V gene has CDR1 MNHNS and CDR2 SASEGT. In nucleotides, the CDR3 is TGTGCCAGCAGAGGGACAGGGCTGTTTGTTCAGCCCCAGCATTTT. Its protein product is CASRGTGLFVQPQHF.

The chain couples TRBV6-5 to TRBJ1-1, with D hard to call. Germline assignment: CDR1 MNHEY and CDR2 SVGAGI. The CDR3 totals 13 residues. Between the trimmed V and J ends, which lost 0 bases and 6 bases, there was a span of 8 bases. DNA for the CDR3: TGTGCCAGCAGTTACTCGAGAGAAGCTGAAGCTTTCTTT. Translated, it gives CASSYSREAEAFF.

The rearrangement uses TRBV5-4 and TRBJ1-2; D ambiguous. Trimming took 5 bases from V and 1 from J, leaving 6 bases between them. Germline assignment: CDR1 SGHNT and CDR2 YYREEE (reference sequence). The CDR3 extends over 12 amino acids. This CDR3 reads CASRQFNYGYTF. The CDR3 nucleotides read TGTGCCAGCAGACAGTTTAACTATGGCTACACCTTC.

V is TRBV6-5 and J is TRBJ1-3; D is uncertain. The CDR3 spans 15 residues. Deletions cut 4 bases from V and 1 base from J, with 11 bases between. The germline V gene has CDR1 MNHEY and CDR2 SVGAGI. The CDR3 DNA reads TGTGCCAGCAGTTTAGGCCGGCCTTCTGGAAACACCATATATTTT. Its protein product is CASSLGRPSGNTIYF.

The chain couples TRBV18 to TRBJ1-3, with 10 positions matching TRBD1. J gave up 4 bases and V 5 bases, and 5 bases lay outside the gene matches. The CDR3 is 15 residues long. Looked up from germline, CDR1 is KGHSH and CDR2 is LQKENI. The CDR3 loop is CASSTGTGAGNTIYF. CDR3 in DNA: TGTGCCAGCTCAACCGGGACAGGGGCCGGAAACACCATATATTTT.

The CDR3 protein is CAWRAGGLAGGSYEQYF. CDR3 DNA sequence: TGTGCCTGGAGGGCCGGGGGACTAGCGGGGGGTTCCTACGAGCAGTACTTC. The rearrangement links TRBV30 to TRBJ2-7, with 15 bases aligning to TRBD2. CDR3 size: 17 residues. The trim removed 3 bases at V and 1 base at J, leaving 7 bases unmatched. Germline V lookup: CDR1 GTSNPN, CDR2 SVGIG (reference sequence).

The chain joins TRBV5-1 to TRBJ2-1; D remains unclear. V lost 7 bases, J lost 7 bases, and 6 bases lay in between. CDR1 and CDR2 (germline): SGHRS, YFSETQ. This CDR3 contains 10 residues. The DNA of the CDR3 is TGCGCCAGCGGTGGAAATGAGCAGTTCTTC. As protein: CASGGNEQFF.

This chain uses TRBV7-3 with TRBJ2-2, with D perhaps TRBD2 (5 bases). V shed 8 bases and J shed 5 bases, with 6 bases lying between them. The germline gives CDR1 SGHTA, CDR2 FQGTGA. This CDR3 has 11 amino acids. The CDR3 DNA reads as TGTGCCAGCCGGGATACCGGGGAGCTGTTTTTT. Translated, it gives CASRDTGELFF.

This chain's CDR3 is CASSLGGLAGVGSEQFF. Here the CDR3 DNA reads TGTGCCAGCAGCTTGGGTGGACTAGCGGGAGTAGGCAGTGAGCAGTTCTTC. This chain connects TRBV5-4 to TRBJ2-1, with 13 bases that match TRBD2. The CDR3 is 17 residues long. The V gene end was trimmed by 0 bases and the J gene end by 9 bases; junction bases not matched to a gene: 9. Germline CDR1 SGHNT, CDR2 YYREEE (reference sequence).

V usage is TRBV7-2 and J usage is TRBJ1-2; the match to TRBD1 covers 7 bases. CDR3 size: 14 residues. The V gene's germline CDR1 is SGHTA and CDR2 FQGNSA. With 5 bases clipped from V and 6 bases from J, the junction kept 9 bases outside the gene matches. For the CDR3, the DNA is TGTGCCAGCAGCCCCGGGACAGAATGGCATGGCTACACCTTC. It encodes CASSPGTEWHGYTF.

DNA of the CDR3: TGTGCCAGCAGACAGGGACCGACACTAGGTGAGCAGTTCTTC. As protein: CASRQGPTLGEQFF. V gene TRBV7-9 combines with J gene TRBJ2-1; D possibly corresponds to TRBD1 (6 bases). The germline V gene has CDR1 SEHNR and CDR2 FQNEAQ (reference sequence). The CDR3 sequence is 14 residues long. V was cut by 6 bases and J by 9 bases, with 18 bases left in between.

The rearrangement links TRBV4-2 to TRBJ2-3; TRBD2 aligns across 16 bases. CDR3 length: 19 amino acids. Germline V gene data show CDR1 as LGHNA and CDR2 as YNFKEQ. V was pared by 1 base and J by 5 bases, with 9 bases of the junction left unmatched. The CDR3 here is CASSQATGLAGGEEDTQYF. Here the CDR3 DNA reads TGTGCCAGCAGCCAAGCCACGGGACTAGCGGGAGGGGAAGAAGATACGCAGTATTTT.

This chain joins TRBV5-1 and TRBJ1-4; D call uncertain. Germline V gives CDR1 SGHRS, CDR2 YFSETQ. Trimming took 5 bases from V and 7 from J, leaving 12 bases between them. This CDR3 is built from 13 residues. For the CDR3, the DNA is TGCGCCAGCAGAAACTCTGGGAGTGAAAAACTGTTTTTT. It translates to CASRNSGSEKLFF.